This entry lists 5 T cell receptor beta chains sequenced from one sample in a study of T cells in Graves' hyperthyroidism and ophthalmopathy. RNA transcripts yielded amplified TCR beta CDR3 regions. With the HTBI primer set, the TCR CDR3 went through a first round of RT-PCR. TCRdb independently ran MiXCR on the multiplex PCR reads; one entry per CDR3 protein. There are about 95,000 distinct CDR3 sequences in the sample; 40% occur only once, and 10% lies in the top ten. The sample comprised peripheral blood or thyroid tissue (not recorded which). The source is a woman aged 25 to 39 with Graves' hyperthyroidism.

This clonotype was seen ten or more times. The chain employs TRBV6-5 and TRBJ1-6; D is unresolved. Looked up from germline, CDR1 is MNHEY and CDR2 is SVGAGI. Trimming stripped 0 bases from V and 10 bases from J, with 4 bases between. CDR3 size: 12 residues. As DNA, the CDR3 is TGTGCCAGCAGTTACTCAGGGTCACCCCTCCACTTT. It is translated as CASSYSGSPLHF.

The table lists this clonotype with many counts. This chain joins TRBV20-1 and TRBJ1-1, with D hard to call. Trimming removed 5 bases from V and 3 bases from J, with 7 bases in between. The CDR3 covers 11 residues. CDR1 and CDR2 (germline): DFQATT, SNEGSKA (reference sequence). The chain's CDR3 is CSARLYTEAFF. CDR3 nucleotides: TGCAGTGCTCGTTTGTACACTGAAGCTTTCTTT.

In this sample, this clonotype turned up many times. In DNA form, the CDR3 reads TGCAGTGCTCCCCGGGACGCCGACGAGCAGTACTTC. It specifies CSAPRDADEQYF. V gene TRBV20-1 combines with J gene TRBJ2-7, with D possibly called TRBD1 or TRBD2 (5 bases each). The CDR3 has 12 residues. The V gene lost 5 bases and the J gene lost 5 bases, with 13 bases spanning the gap. Germline values: CDR1 DFQATT, CDR2 SNEGSKA (reference sequence).

The rearrangement links TRBV10-3 to TRBJ2-6, with 11 nucleotides matching TRBD1. Germline CDR1 ENHRY, CDR2 SYGVKD. The CDR3 extends over 17 amino acids. V lost 6 bases, J lost 3 bases, and 7 bases stayed unmatched. The CDR3 coding sequence is TGTGCCATCAGCGCGGACAGGGGGCCGGATGGGGCCAACGTCCTGACTTTC. It yields the protein CAISADRGPDGANVLTF.

This clonotype was recorded at least ten times. The chain recombines TRBV6-6 with TRBJ1-3; D unclear. Germline V lookup: CDR1 MNHNY, CDR2 SVGAGI (reference sequence). The CDR3 runs 13 residues. Trimming pared 6 bases from V and 4 bases from J, leaving 10 bases between. The CDR3 reads CASRGYSGNTIYF. The CDR3 bases are TGTGCCAGCAGGGGGTATTCCGGAAACACCATATATTTT.